This entry describes one TCR beta chain. CDR1 and CDR2 (germline): LNHNV, YYDKDF (reference sequence). V was pared by 4 bases and J by 7 bases, with 12 bases of the junction left unmatched. The CDR3 has 15 amino acids. This entry is derived from a study of cytomegalovirus exposure and HLA in healthy donors. In the PCR, 60 Vbeta and 13 Jbeta primers were used. TCRdb keeps only in-frame clones here, not all; method: immunoSEQ multiplex PCR. Seen here are 200,000 to 250,000 clones, about 81% observed once, and the top ten hold approximately 8.4%. The chain recombines TRBV15 with TRBJ1-2; 7 bases are a match to TRBD1. This clonotype originated in a woman in her fifties or sixties in good health and CMV-seropositive. Source material: PBMCs. CDR3 coding DNA: TGTGCCACCAGCACAGCGGGTTTAGGGGGCGGTGGCTACACCTTC. Encoded protein: CATSTAGLGGGGYTF.